Listed below are T cell receptor beta chains from one sample, sequenced in a study of shared clonotypes between healthy human individuals. The data were produced by immunoSEQ multiplex PCR, yet TCRdb's version contains in-frame clones alone and is incomplete. The sample holds some 700,000 clones, less than 95% seen once. The sequencing sample was made of memory CD8+ T cells from PBMCs. These receptors all stem from a man younger than 35 in good health. Some clones in this sample may be carry-over from other donors' samples. Both conserved end residues are part of each CDR3. D genes are given only for firm matches. Size tells how often a clone was seen (once, few, many) or the class of an expanded clone, and some rows leave it out.

cdr3_aa | cdr3_nt | v_call | clone_size | d_call | j_call | cdr3_length
CASSYLANDNEQFF | TGTGCCAGCAGTTACTTGGCCAATGACAATGAGCAGTTCTTC | TRBV6-5 | once | NA | TRBJ2-1 | 14
CASSRLATDYEQYF | TGTGCCAGCAGTAGACTAGCGACCGACTACGAGCAGTACTTC | TRBV28 | NA | TRBD2 | TRBJ2-7 | 14
CASSQTDGSYGYTF | TGCGCCAGCAGCCAAACGGACGGAAGCTATGGCTACACCTTC | TRBV5-1 | NA | NA | TRBJ1-2 | 14
CASSLRRGRDETQYF | TGTGCCAGCAGCCTCCGCCGGGGACGAGACGAGACCCAGTACTTC | TRBV7-9 | NA | NA | TRBJ2-5 | 15
CASSQGGPYNEQFF | TGCGCCAGCAGCCAAGGTGGTCCCTACAATGAGCAGTTCTTC | TRBV4-3 | NA | NA | TRBJ2-1 | 14
CASNRGFDEQYF | TGTGCCAGTAACCGGGGTTTCGACGAGCAGTACTTC | TRBV28 | NA | NA | TRBJ2-7 | 12
CASSQADRAGNTIYF | TGCGCCAGCAGCCAAGCCGACAGGGCTGGAAACACCATATATTTT | TRBV4-3 | NA | TRBD1 | TRBJ1-3 | 15
CASSLVPSWNTEAFF | TGTGCCAGCAGCTTAGTGCCCAGCTGGAACACTGAAGCTTTCTTT | TRBV7-9 | NA | NA | TRBJ1-1 | 15
CASSQERLAVNEQFF | TGCGCCAGCAGCCAAGAGAGGCTAGCGGTGAATGAGCAGTTCTTC | TRBV4-1 | NA | TRBD2 | TRBJ2-1 | 15
CASSLRGPSNQPQHF | TGTGCCAGCAGTTTGCGGGGGCCGAGCAATCAGCCCCAGCATTTT | TRBV27 | NA | NA | TRBJ1-5 | 15
CASSWTSKETQYF | TGTGCCAGCAGTTGGACTAGCAAAGAGACCCAGTACTTC | TRBV28 | NA | TRBD2 | TRBJ2-5 | 13
CASSLVGSRGTEAFF | TGTGCCAGCAGCTTAGTAGGCTCCCGCGGGACGGAAGCTTTCTTT | TRBV7-9 | NA | NA | TRBJ1-1 | 15
CASSTDSYQPQHF | TGTGCCAGTAGCACAGACAGCTATCAGCCCCAGCATTTT | TRBV19 | NA | NA | TRBJ1-5 | 13
CASRPGSSLNQPQHF | TGTGCCAGCAGGCCGGGCTCGTCACTTAATCAGCCCCAGCATTTT | TRBV6-5 | NA | NA | TRBJ1-5 | 15
CSVRAPDTQYF | TGCAGCGTTCGTGCGCCGGATACGCAGTATTTT | TRBV29-1 | NA | NA | TRBJ2-3 | 11
CASSPPAGLNYEQYF | TGTGCCAGCTCACCACCGGCAGGGTTAAACTACGAGCAGTACTTC | TRBV18 | NA | NA | TRBJ2-7 | 15
CASSEGGASGANVLTF | TGTGCCAGCAGTGAGGGAGGGGCTTCTGGGGCCAACGTCCTGACTTTC | TRBV6-4 | NA | TRBD2 | TRBJ2-6 | 16
CASSIGALSHETQYF | TGTGCCAGTAGTATCGGGGCGTTGTCCCACGAGACCCAGTACTTC | TRBV19 | once | NA | TRBJ2-5 | 15
CASSLGGEQFF | TGTGCCAGCTCATTGGGTGGTGAGCAGTTCTTC | TRBV18 | NA | NA | TRBJ2-1 | 11
CASSHDREGYEQYF | TGTGCCAGCAGCCACGACAGGGAGGGCTACGAGCAGTACTTC | TRBV5-5 | NA | NA | TRBJ2-7 | 14
CASSPGTANTIYF | TGTGCCAGCAGCCCAGGGACTGCCAACACCATATATTTT | TRBV9 | NA | NA | TRBJ1-3 | 13
CASSQNTGGTEAFF | TGCGCCAGCAGCCAGAACACAGGCGGGACTGAAGCTTTCTTT | TRBV4-3 | NA | NA | TRBJ1-1 | 14
CASSLSNLGFGDREIDTQYF | TGTGCCAGCAGTTTATCCAATTTGGGTTTTGGAGACAGGGAGATAGATACGCAGTATTTT | TRBV28 | NA | TRBD1 | TRBJ2-3 | 20
CASRSQGGYGYTF | TGTGCCAGCAGAAGTCAGGGGGGCTATGGCTACACCTTC | TRBV14 | once | TRBD1 | TRBJ1-2 | 13